This T cell receptor (beta chain) is drawn from a study of blood T cells in healthy people across ages. It was with a sample-barcoded 5' primer and a J-beta primer mix that a second PCR of roughly 7 to 12 cycles was run. Through a template-switch adaptor with 12 random nucleotides, each cDNA molecule received a tag. A single record per CDR3 protein comes from TCRdb applying MiXCR to the 5' RACE reads. The sample has a few hundred thousand distinct CDR3 sequences; 50% to 60% are singletons. Germline lookup yields CDR1 SQVTM and CDR2 ANQGSEA. CDR3 size: 14 residues. V dropped 2 bases and J dropped 4 bases, with 12 bases sitting between them.

This TCR was sampled from a man aged 55 to 70 in good health. The V gene is TRBV29-1, the J gene TRBJ1-5; D is uncertain. The material sequenced was blood. CDR3 bases: TGCAGCGTTGAAAGAGCCCTTGGGAATCAGCCCCAGCATTTT. Its protein product is CSVERALGNQPQHF.